These 21 T cell receptor beta chains were all obtained from the same sample, sequenced in a study of graft-versus-host responses after intestinal transplantation (dated by TCRdb to the early 2020s). In light of the paper, this sample's time point label describes: cells obtained before transplantation from donor or recipient. Antigens of these TCRs are unknown. Library creation used the immunoSEQ multiplex PCR assay. TCRdb took this table from immuneACCESS and kept in-frame rearrangements with V and J called. Such tables lack part of the clones; where checked against another copy, unresolved V genes explain under half of the gap, and the rest is unexplained. The sample has over 40,000 clones on record, less than 85% of them singletons. Roughly 0.45% of the sample lies in the top ten. The sequencing used unstimulated CD4+ T cells sorted from spleen or lymph node cells, collected before transplant. The receptors stem from a human donor who was the organ donor for an intestinal transplant.

This clone was recorded a few times. A junction end diverges from the germline sequence, so it may reflect a read error. This chain connects TRBV6-1 to TRBJ2-7, with 7 bases fitting TRBD2. CDR3 length: 14 residues. Germline V gives CDR1 MNHNS, CDR2 SASEGT. DNA for the CDR3: TGTGCCTGCAGCCGAGCGGGGTTATCCTACGAGCAGTACTTC. Protein: CACSRAGLSYEQYF.

This chain links TRBV11-3 with TRBJ1-1; possibly TRBD1 for D (6 bases). V dropped 5 bases and J dropped 0 bases, with 10 bases sitting between them. The CDR3 is made up of 14 amino acids. Germline lookup yields CDR1 SGHNT and CDR2 YENEEA. The CDR3 sequence: CASSPGQMNTEAFF. Written as DNA, the CDR3 is TGTGCCAGCAGCCCGGGACAAATGAACACTGAAGCTTTCTTT.

The genes are TRBV6-6 and TRBJ1-4; the D gene is possibly TRBD1 (5 bases). The germline V gene encodes CDR1 MNHNY and CDR2 SVGAGI (reference sequence). The V gene lost 8 bases and the J gene lost 4 bases, with 17 bases spanning the gap. This CDR3 is 15 amino acids long. CDR3 residues: CASSRIGGVNEKLFF. CDR3 in DNA: TGTGCCAGCTCTCGAATCGGGGGTGTTAATGAAAAACTGTTTTTT.

The chain carries TRBV7-9 and TRBJ1-3, with D uncertain. CDR1 and CDR2 from the germline V gene are SEHNR and FQNEAQ (reference sequence). V was trimmed by 2 bases and J by 0 bases, leaving 8 bases between them. The CDR3 spans 15 residues. The CDR3 region has the DNA TGTGCCAGCAGCTTAACTCGGCTCTCTGGAAACACCATATATTTT. As protein: CASSLTRLSGNTIYF.

The rearrangement joins TRBV5-1 to TRBJ2-3, with TRBD2 identical over 11 bases. Germline loops: CDR1 SGHRS, CDR2 YFSETQ. V lost 2 bases, J lost 5 bases, and 4 bases stayed unmatched. CDR3 length: 15 amino acids. CDR3 protein: CASSFSGGAEDTQYF. The CDR3 DNA reads TGCGCCAGCAGCTTTAGCGGGGGGGCCGAAGATACGCAGTATTTT.

This chain links TRBV6-5 with TRBJ1-4; 10 bases are a match to TRBD1. CDR1 is MNHEY, CDR2 SVGAGI, per germline. The CDR3 is made up of 15 amino acids. Germline trimming cut 4 bases from V and 4 bases from J; bases unmatched to any gene: 3. DNA for the CDR3: TGTGCCAGCAGTTGGGGACAGGGGAATAATGAAAAACTGTTTTTT. Translation gives CASSWGQGNNEKLFF.

The chain links TRBV7-2 to TRBJ2-2; D unresolved. Looked up from germline, CDR1 is SGHTA and CDR2 is FQGNSA. V lost 2 bases and J lost 0, with 4 bases in between. This CDR3 is built from 14 residues. This chain's CDR3 is CASSLLANTGELFF. The CDR3 bases are TGTGCCAGCAGCTTACTAGCGAACACCGGGGAGCTGTTTTTT. Based on the CDR3 plus reference TRBV7-2 and TRBJ2-2, the full variable domain is GAGVSQSPSNKVTEKGKDVELRCDPISGHTALYWYRQSLGQGLEFLIYFQGNSAPDKSGLPSDRFSAERTGGSVSTLTIQRTQQEDSAVYLCASSLLANTGELFFGEGSRLTVL.

This sequence joins TRBV19 and TRBJ2-1; 12 bases map to TRBD1. CDR3 length: 15 amino acids. The germline CDR1 and CDR2 sequences are LNHDA and SQIVND (reference sequence). Trimming cost V 5 bases and J 6 bases; bases outside gene matches: 5. In DNA, the CDR3 is TGTGCCAGTAGTGACCGGGACAGGGGGCGCAATGAGCAGTTCTTC. Its protein is CASSDRDRGRNEQFF.

The J gene is TRBJ2-3, the V gene TRBV7-2; possibly TRBD1 or TRBD2 for D (6 bases each). The germline V gene has CDR1 SGHTA and CDR2 FQGNSA. This CDR3 region has 14 residues. V lost 1 base and J lost 2, with 7 bases in between. In DNA, the CDR3 is TGTGCCAGCAGCTTAGGGGGGGCCACAGATACGCAGTATTTT. This encodes CASSLGGATDTQYF.

The chain employs TRBV5-6 and TRBJ2-4; 9 bases are shared with TRBD2. Germline V gene data show CDR1 as SGHDT and CDR2 as YYEEEE. V lost 0 bases, J lost 1 base, and 2 bases stayed unmatched. The CDR3 contains 16 residues. This chain's CDR3 is CASSLAAGGAKNIQYF. CDR3 in DNA: TGTGCCAGCAGCTTGGCGGCGGGAGGGGCCAAAAACATTCAGTACTTC. Combining the CDR3 with reference TRBV5-6 and TRBJ2-4 gives the whole variable domain DAGVTQSPTHLIKTRGQQVTLRCSPKSGHDTVSWYQQALGQGPQFIFQYYEEEERQRGNFPDRFSGHQFPNYSSELNVNALLLGDSALYLCASSLAAGGAKNIQYFGAGTRLSVL.

The chain carries TRBV29-1 and TRBJ2-5, with no clear D. This CDR3 is 12 amino acids long. Germline V gene data show CDR1 as SQVTM and CDR2 as ANQGSEA. Trimming left V 0 bases short and J 7 bases short, with 9 bases between. The DNA of the CDR3 is TGCAGCGTTGAAGATCAGGAAAGGACCCAGTACTTC. It yields the protein CSVEDQERTQYF.

This chain connects TRBV6-5 to TRBJ1-2; perhaps TRBD1 as D (5 bases). With 7 bases removed from V and 2 bases from J, the gap between germline ends came to 11 bases. Germline V gene data show CDR1 as MNHEY and CDR2 as SVGAGI. The CDR3 length is 13 residues. In nucleotides, the CDR3 is TGTGCCAGCACCCGGGGGGTGAACTATGGCTACACCTTC. This gives the protein CASTRGVNYGYTF.

This sequence joins TRBV19 and TRBJ2-3, with a possible D match to TRBD1 (6 bases). Trimming stripped 5 bases from V and 2 bases from J, with 17 bases between. Per the germline V gene, CDR1 is LNHDA and CDR2 is SQIVND (reference sequence). CDR3 length equals 16 residues. The CDR3 DNA sequence: TGTGCCAGTAGTCCGCGCGACAGGAGAATCACAGATACGCAGTATTTT. Translating gives CASSPRDRRITDTQYF. Variable domain in full (rest from reference TRBV19 and TRBJ2-3): DGGITQSPKYLFRKEGQNVTLSCEQNLNHDAMYWYRQDPGQGLRLIYYSQIVNDFQKGDIAEGYSVSREKKESFPLTVTSAQKNPTAFYLCASSPRDRRITDTQYFGPGTRLTVL.

The chain joins TRBV5-8 to TRBJ2-4; 11 bases fit TRBD1. CDR1 SGHTS and CDR2 YDEGEE come from the germline V gene. The CDR3 extends over 19 amino acids. Trimming took 1 base from V and 0 from J; bases not matched to a gene: 9. The CDR3 DNA is TGTGCCAGCAGCTTGTTGTGGACAGGGGGCTTCATAGCCAAAAACATTCAGTACTTC. Translating it yields CASSLLWTGGFIAKNIQYF.

This rearrangement joins TRBV19 to TRBJ1-2, with 8 bases lining up with TRBD1. With V trimmed by 6 bases and J by 6 bases, 3 bases remained unmatched. Germline V gene sequence: CDR1 LNHDA, CDR2 SQIVND (reference sequence). The CDR3 has 12 amino acids. The DNA of the CDR3 is TGTGCCAGTAGCCAGGGGGCGAATGGCTACACCTTC. This translates into CASSQGANGYTF.

The chain is built from TRBV5-1 and TRBJ2-1; TRBD2 agrees at 9 bases. The CDR3 is 15 amino acids. Unmatched junction bases numbered 6, after V lost 4 bases and J lost 4 bases. Germline V gene lookup returns CDR1 SGHRS and CDR2 YFSETQ. CDR3 coding DNA: TGCGCCAGCAGCCCGACTAGCGGCCCGTACAATGAGCAGTTCTTC. Protein product: CASSPTSGPYNEQFF.

V usage is TRBV2 and J usage is TRBJ1-1; a weak D match, TRBD1 (5 bases). The length of the CDR3 is 12 residues. Germline V gene data show CDR1 as SNHLY and CDR2 as FYNNEI. Trimming left V 8 bases short and J 5 bases short, with 12 bases between. CDR3 sequence: CASLGERTEAFF. For the CDR3, the DNA is TGTGCCAGCCTGGGGGAGCGGACTGAAGCTTTCTTT.

A remark on this clone: Additional DNA sequences in this sample encode the identical CDR3. CDR3 coding DNA: TGTGCCGGAGGGTCGGGGGTTGGGAGCAATCAGCCCCAGCATTTT. The encoded protein is CAGGSGVGSNQPQHF. J is TRBJ1-5 and V is TRBV19, with D possibly being TRBD1 (5 bases). The CDR3 extends over 15 amino acids. The germline V and J ends were trimmed by 11 bases and 1 base, with 18 bases remaining between them. Per the germline V gene, CDR1 is LNHDA and CDR2 is SQIVND (reference sequence).

A single count supports this clone. The junction differs from germline at one of its ends, possibly a read error. The chain is built from TRBV7-9 and TRBJ2-7, with 8 nucleotides matching TRBD1. Germline CDR1 SEHNR, CDR2 FQNEAQ (reference sequence). This CDR3 has 11 amino acids. CDR3 in DNA: TGTGCCAGCAGCGACACCGGGACAGGAGGCTTC. Its translation: CASSDTGTGGF.

The rearrangement links TRBV19 to TRBJ2-7; 9 bases fit TRBD2. CDR1 LNHDA and CDR2 SQIVND come from the germline V gene (reference sequence). The CDR3 loop spans 13 amino acids. With 11 bases clipped from V and 6 bases from J, the junction kept 11 bases outside the gene matches. In DNA, the CDR3 is TGTGCCCCAAAAGGACTAGCGATACGCGAGCAGTACTTC. It is translated as CAPKGLAIREQYF.

This chain uses TRBV7-9 with TRBJ1-4, with D possibly matching TRBD1 (5 bases). This CDR3 contains 13 residues. Germline CDR1 and CDR2: SEHNR and FQNEAQ (reference sequence). Trimming pared 5 bases from V and 1 base from J, leaving 5 bases between. The DNA for the CDR3 is TGTGCCAGCAGCGGGGGAACTAATGAAAAACTGTTTTTT. Its translation is CASSGGTNEKLFF.